This entry features one TCR beta chain sequence. Its antigen target is currently unknown. The sample holds no much larger clone one base away, and base qualities are not on file. The library was built by means of the immunoSEQ multiplex PCR assay. For the multiplex PCR, a mixture combining 60 forward primers for TCR Vbeta segments and 13 reverse primers for TCR Jbeta segments was used. A multiplex PCR assay on genomic DNA amplified the CDR3 region of rearranged TCR beta genes. Amplified TCR beta libraries were sequenced as 87-base-pair reads on the Illumina HiSeq System. Per the source publication's procedure: A later analysis counted approximately 76 million unique TCR beta chains across the 666 repertoires, and around 12 million of these chains were shared by at least two donors. Raw reads were error-corrected and collapsed into unique sequences by a nearest-neighbor algorithm in which closely related sequences were merged to remove PCR and sequencing errors. V, D and J gene segments were assigned by aligning CDR3 sequences to IMGT reference sequences. For a sequence to be retained, a match of at least six nucleotides was required to both a V gene segment and a J gene segment. Rearrangements were classified as productive when the CDR3 lacked stop codons and remained in frame with V and J, and all other rearrangements were classified as non-productive. CDR3 was defined according to IMGT convention as the region running from the second conserved V-encoded cysteine to the conserved J-encoded phenylalanine. Sequences without an unambiguous match to a single V gene segment were excluded from the earlier analysis of over 500 of the donors. In an earlier analysis of a few hundred of the donors, V segments were called functional above 56.7% productive rearrangements and were called segregating when the between-donor standard deviation exceeded 5%. To diagnose cytomegalovirus status from the catalog of TCR beta chain sequences, a statistical classification framework was built. V and J gene assignment, in a later analysis, came from comparing TCR nucleotide sequences with IMGT/GENE-DB human TR gene sequences. A later analysis assigned CDR3 sequences and most-parsimonious VDJ recombination scenarios with the TCRdist pipeline. In a later analysis, each TCR beta chain was defined by its CDR3 amino acid sequence together with its V-gene family, and reads without a unique V-gene family were excluded. To address suspected cross-contamination and a sequencing artifact, a later analysis removed 550 to 750 highly shared, low-generation-probability nucleotide sequences. In a later analysis, a clonal expansion index was calculated for each public chain from normalized within-repertoire ranks of inferred template counts. In a later analysis, generation probabilities were computed using a VDJ recombination model fitted to out-of-frame rearrangements, and the results were checked against IGoR. A later analysis scored TCR-TCR, TCR-HLA and TCR-CMV co-occurrence with hypergeometric tests, applying a repertoire-size bias correction to TCR pairs. A later analysis estimated false discovery rates by permuting HLA or CMV assignments 20 times. In a later analysis, co-occurring TCRs were grouped with DBSCAN, and TCRdist sequence similarity was added when clustering was performed within HLA-allele-positive subsets. For co-occurrence clustering, repertoires with fewer than 30,000 or more than 120,000 public chains were excluded, along with roughly 5 repertoires with anomalous nucleotide sharing. The source is immuneACCESS, and TCRdb retained only in-frame sequences with V and J called. Part of the clones is not carried over; for the studies checked, unresolved V genes explain less than half of this, and the remainder is unexplained. That table supplies the V and J calls and clone size; D and trimming were determined from the DNA. The sample table holds over 70,000 clones, of which about 80% were seen once. The top ten clones comprise 1.3% to 1.5% of the sample.

The sample is drawn from a study of cytomegalovirus exposure and HLA in healthy donors (dated by TCRdb to about 2017). With respect to the entire study: According to an earlier analysis of 587 of the donors, about 179 million T cells yielded some 110 million unique TCR beta sequences and about 300 Gb of sequence data. A separate validation cohort of more than 100 different subjects was used in addition to the approximately 700-subject first cohort. Of the roughly 420 genotyped donors, 70% to 90% were placed in the genetic ancestry cluster associated with self-reported Caucasian donors. To predict cytomegalovirus infection status, the study brought together high-throughput TCR immunosequencing, statistical association of individual TCRs with disease status, and machine learning. To decide whether each TCR beta V gene segment behaved as functional or pseudogenic, an earlier analysis of fewer than 750 of the donors relied on high-throughput TCR beta sequencing. HLA typing included class I and class II loci at four-digit resolution. The study used immunosequencing to profile the T cell repertoires of approximately 690 subjects and linked those repertoires to cytomegalovirus serostatus. A later analysis re-examined previously published TCR beta repertoires from hundreds of donors and added high-resolution HLA genotyping to investigate patterns of TCR occurrence. The aim of the study was to test whether cataloging public T cell receptors could identify signatures of past pathogen exposure. Roughly 290 gigabases of sequencing data and 75 million to 85 million unique TCR sequences made up an early release that covered nearly 650 HLA-typed donors. In a later genetic analysis, genome-wide SNP genotypes for about 55% of the roughly 700 donors were used, and that subset was treated as a discovery cohort. All discovery cohort repertoires had been generated using a single sequencing platform. Across 398 genotyped donors of the cohort, an average of roughly 250,000 unique TCR beta nucleotide sequences per donor were sequenced, and approximately 17% of those sequences were non-productive. A handful of DR-DQ haplotypes were handled as single units for association and clustering because linkage in the cohort was strong. Typing coverage differed by locus: A, B, C, DRB1 and DQB1 were typed in about 629-640 donors, DQA1 in about 550, DPA1 in some 600, and DPB1 in just under 490. Alongside the repertoire data, information on donor age, sex, ethnicity and CMV serostatus was compiled. In the later analysis, no new phenotypic data were used to find candidate immune exposures; instead, reliance was placed on TCR beta sequences and their occurrence across donors. Broader findings and caveats from the paper: According to a later analysis, TCR association rates differed among HLA loci, with DRB1 alleles showing the most associated TCRs and HLA-C alleles showing the fewest. The earlier analysis of 587 of the donors excluded some 16 rarely observed V segments, including chromosome 9 orphons, because counts were too low. Linkage disequilibrium might explain the correlated functional status among segregating V segments, but an unknown experimental factor could not be ruled out. A further reported finding was that TCR beta sequences accurately predicted the HLA-A and HLA-B alleles for most subjects in the first cohort. Strong co-occurrence of HLA alleles, especially DR and DQ, made assigning TCR associations to individual alleles difficult. In an earlier analysis of roughly 500 of the donors, most TCR beta V segments appeared in productive rearrangements about 90% or about 30% of the time, broadly matching IMGT annotations. In the study, roughly 160 TCR beta chains were listed as associated with cytomegalovirus. The classifier was reported to diagnose cytomegalovirus status with high specificity and sensitivity in both the original cohort and the validation cohort. According to a later genetic analysis, donors in an Asian-associated ancestry cluster had fewer N-insertions in productive TCRs than the roughly 700-donor mean. Several of the top co-occurrence clusters appeared to be linked to parvovirus B19, influenza, CMV and Epstein-Barr virus, according to a later analysis. Some IMGT-functional V segments, including TRBV6-2 and TRBV6-3, could not be told apart with the 87-base-pair reads, so those segments were excluded. A few of the identified cytomegalovirus-associated TCR beta chains were confirmed in vitro to be specific for cytomegalovirus antigens. Compared with equally common non-associated chains, HLA-associated TCR beta chains in a later analysis were more clonally expanded and had lower generation probabilities. Specific HLA alleles were associated with 15,000 to 20,000 TCR beta sequences at a false discovery rate of 0.05 in a later analysis. This cohort had only TCR beta chains sequenced, and the lack of alpha or paired-chain data limited which features could be detected. A later analysis found that most CMV-associated TCR beta chains appeared HLA-restricted, with HLA associations seemingly driven largely by CMV exposure. Presence/absence analyses assumed roughly uniform sequencing depth across donors, an assumption that may not hold. Most TCR sequences were seen in very few donors, while some public TCRs were found in many individuals. CMV serostatus was the only immune exposure information available for the cohort. A later genetic analysis associated a missense DCLRE1C variant with V-gene and J-gene trimming of TCR beta chains, and an independent cohort replicated the association. The sequencing pipeline was judged likely to have produced a cluster of highly shared sequence variants as a technical artifact. Because HLA typing was unavailable for some donors at each locus, only the typed subset was used in association tests. The authors suggested that the approach could potentially be generalized to other disease states and immunological phenotypes.

In total, roughly 670 healthy bone marrow donors made up the cohort. At the time of sampling, all cohort members were nominally healthy, though unrecorded immune exposures were likely present. The donor tested CMV seronegative and was one of the 352 seronegative cohort members. Every donor gave a peripheral blood sample, and the peripheral blood mononuclear cells from that sample were used for TCR beta sequencing. The Qiagen DNeasy Blood Extraction Kit was used to extract genomic DNA from the blood cell samples. V and J are truncated by 2 bases and 8 bases respectively, leaving an intervening sequence of 16 bases. The germline V gene sets CDR1 to SGHDT and CDR2 to YYEEEE. From the cysteine up to the phenylalanine, the CDR3 has a length of 14 residues. Kept here is only the CDR3 DNA, which spans 42 bases and is read in frame from base 1.

The rearrangement combines TRBV5-6 with TRBJ1-2; perhaps TRBD1 is the D gene, with 6 bases matching. The clonotype was recovered from a male donor in good health and CMV-seronegative. The material sequenced was PBMCs. In nucleotide form, the sequence is TGTGCCAGCAGCTTTTGGCCGGGACAAGGGGGCTACACCTTC. Its protein reads: CASSFWPGQGGYTF.